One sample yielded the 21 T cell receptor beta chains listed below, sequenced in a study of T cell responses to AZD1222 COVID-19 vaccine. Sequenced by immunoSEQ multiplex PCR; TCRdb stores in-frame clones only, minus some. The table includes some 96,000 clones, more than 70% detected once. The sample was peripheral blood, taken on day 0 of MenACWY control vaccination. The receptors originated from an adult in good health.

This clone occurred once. The CDR3 region is CASSKTGSGANVLTF. The CDR3 nucleotides are TGTGCCAGCAGCAAAACAGGGTCTGGGGCCAACGTCCTGACTTTC. The V and J genes are TRBV5-4 and TRBJ2-6; tentatively, D is TRBD1 (6 bases). The germline V and J ends were trimmed by 4 bases and 1 base, with 9 bases remaining between them. The CDR3 totals 15 residues. Germline CDR1 SGHNT, CDR2 YYREEE (reference sequence).

The CDR3 sequence: CASRPLQGLYTF. CDR3 DNA sequence: TGTGCCAGCAGACCTTTACAGGGTCTCTACACCTTC. V is TRBV6-5 and J is TRBJ1-2; TRBD1 might be the D (6 bases). The CDR3 has 12 amino acids. CDR1 and CDR2 (germline): MNHEY, SVGAGI. The ends were cut back, 6 bases at V and 10 bases at J, with 15 bases in the middle.

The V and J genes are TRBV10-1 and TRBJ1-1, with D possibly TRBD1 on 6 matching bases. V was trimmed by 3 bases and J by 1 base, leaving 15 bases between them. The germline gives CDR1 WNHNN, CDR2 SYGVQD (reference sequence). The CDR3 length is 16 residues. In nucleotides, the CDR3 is TGCGCCAGCAGTGATTCATGGGACAATGGGAACACTGAAGCTTTCTTT. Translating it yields CASSDSWDNGNTEAFF.

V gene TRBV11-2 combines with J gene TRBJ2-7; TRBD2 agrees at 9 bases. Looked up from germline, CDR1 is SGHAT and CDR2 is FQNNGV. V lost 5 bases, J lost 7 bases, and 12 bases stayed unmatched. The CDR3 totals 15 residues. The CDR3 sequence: CASSPLLAGLGEQYF. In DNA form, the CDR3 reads TGTGCCAGCAGCCCCCTTCTAGCGGGGCTTGGGGAGCAGTACTTC.

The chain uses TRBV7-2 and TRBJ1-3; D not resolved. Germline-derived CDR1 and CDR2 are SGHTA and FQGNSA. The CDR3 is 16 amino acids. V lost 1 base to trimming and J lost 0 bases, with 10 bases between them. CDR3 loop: CASSLVPLSSGNTIYF. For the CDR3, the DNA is TGTGCCAGCAGCTTAGTTCCACTAAGCTCTGGAAACACCATATATTTT.

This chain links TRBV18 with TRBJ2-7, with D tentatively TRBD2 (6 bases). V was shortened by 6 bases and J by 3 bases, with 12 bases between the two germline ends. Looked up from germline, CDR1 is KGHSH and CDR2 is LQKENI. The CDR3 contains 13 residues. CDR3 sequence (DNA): TGTGCCAGCTCCGGGACGGAGGGCTACGAGCAGTACTTC. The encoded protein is CASSGTEGYEQYF.

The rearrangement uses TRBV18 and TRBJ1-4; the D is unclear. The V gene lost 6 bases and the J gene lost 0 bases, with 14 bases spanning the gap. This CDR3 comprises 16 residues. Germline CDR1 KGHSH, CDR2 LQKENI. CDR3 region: CASSPFPTPTNEKLFF. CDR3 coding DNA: TGTGCCAGCTCCCCTTTTCCGACCCCAACTAATGAAAAACTGTTTTTT.

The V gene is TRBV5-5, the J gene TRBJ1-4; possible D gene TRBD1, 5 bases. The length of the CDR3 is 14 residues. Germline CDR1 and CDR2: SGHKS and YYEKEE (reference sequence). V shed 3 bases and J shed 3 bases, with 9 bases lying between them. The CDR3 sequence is CASSSGRANEKLFF. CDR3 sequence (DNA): TGTGCCAGCAGCTCAGGGAGAGCTAATGAAAAACTGTTTTTT. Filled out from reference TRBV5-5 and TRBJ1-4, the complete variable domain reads DAGVTQSPTHLIKTRGQQVTLRCSPISGHKSVSWYQQVLGQGPQFIFQYYEKEERGRGNFPDRFSARQFPNYSSELNVNALLLGDSALYLCASSSGRANEKLFFGSGTQLSVL.

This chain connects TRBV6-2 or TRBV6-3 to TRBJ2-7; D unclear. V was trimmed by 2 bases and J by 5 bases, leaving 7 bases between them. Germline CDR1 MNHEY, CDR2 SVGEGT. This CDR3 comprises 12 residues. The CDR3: CASSYGVNEQYF. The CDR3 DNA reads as TGTGCCAGCAGTTACGGGGTCAACGAGCAGTACTTC.

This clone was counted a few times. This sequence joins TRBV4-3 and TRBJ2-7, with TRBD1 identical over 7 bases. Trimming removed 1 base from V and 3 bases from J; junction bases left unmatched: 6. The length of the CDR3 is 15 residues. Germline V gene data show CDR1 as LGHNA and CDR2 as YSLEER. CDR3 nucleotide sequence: TGCGCCAGCAGCCAAGCACCAACAGGGGACTACGAGCAGTACTTC. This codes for CASSQAPTGDYEQYF.

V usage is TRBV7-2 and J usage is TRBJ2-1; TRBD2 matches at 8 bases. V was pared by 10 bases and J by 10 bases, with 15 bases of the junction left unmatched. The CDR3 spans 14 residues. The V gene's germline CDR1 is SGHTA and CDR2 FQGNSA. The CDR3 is CATQRGSPREEQFF. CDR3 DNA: TGTGCCACCCAGCGGGGGAGCCCCAGGGAGGAGCAGTTCTTC. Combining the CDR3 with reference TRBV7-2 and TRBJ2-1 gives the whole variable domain GAGVSQSPSNKVTEKGKDVELRCDPISGHTALYWYRQSLGQGLEFLIYFQGNSAPDKSGLPSDRFSAERTGGSVSTLTIQRTQQEDSAVYLCATQRGSPREEQFFGPGTRLTVL.

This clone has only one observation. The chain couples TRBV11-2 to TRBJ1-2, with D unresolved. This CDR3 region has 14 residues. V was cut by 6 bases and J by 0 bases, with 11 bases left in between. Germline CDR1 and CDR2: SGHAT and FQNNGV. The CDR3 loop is CASRRTVTNYGYTF. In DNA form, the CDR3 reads TGTGCCAGCAGGAGGACGGTAACTAACTATGGCTACACCTTC.

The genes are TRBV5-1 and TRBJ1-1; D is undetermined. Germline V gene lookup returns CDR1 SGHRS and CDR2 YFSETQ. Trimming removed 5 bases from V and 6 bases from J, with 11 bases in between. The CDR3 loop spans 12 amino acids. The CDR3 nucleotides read TGCGCCAGCAGAGGTATAGACGCTGAAGCTTTCTTT. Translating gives CASRGIDAEAFF.

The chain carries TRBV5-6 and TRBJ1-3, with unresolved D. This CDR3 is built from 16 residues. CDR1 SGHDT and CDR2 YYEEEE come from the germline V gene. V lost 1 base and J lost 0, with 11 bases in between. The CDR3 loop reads CASSLWTGLSGNTIYF. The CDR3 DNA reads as TGTGCCAGCAGCTTGTGGACGGGCCTCTCTGGAAACACCATATATTTT.

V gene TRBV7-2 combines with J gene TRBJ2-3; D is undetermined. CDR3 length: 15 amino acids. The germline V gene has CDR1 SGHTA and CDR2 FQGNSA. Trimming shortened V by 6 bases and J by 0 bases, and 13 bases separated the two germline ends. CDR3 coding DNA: TGTGCCAGCAGGGCCGGCCCGATTAGCACAGATACGCAGTATTTT. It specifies CASRAGPISTDTQYF.

The CDR3: CASMGWTSGYSNTGELFF. CDR3 coding DNA: TGTGCCAGTATGGGGTGGACTAGCGGCTACTCGAACACCGGGGAGCTGTTTTTT. This rearrangement joins TRBV19 to TRBJ2-2; 10 nucleotides line up with TRBD2. Germline CDR1 reads LNHDA; CDR2 reads SQIVND (reference sequence). V was pared by 7 bases and J by 0 bases, with 11 bases of the junction left unmatched. The CDR3 spans 18 residues.

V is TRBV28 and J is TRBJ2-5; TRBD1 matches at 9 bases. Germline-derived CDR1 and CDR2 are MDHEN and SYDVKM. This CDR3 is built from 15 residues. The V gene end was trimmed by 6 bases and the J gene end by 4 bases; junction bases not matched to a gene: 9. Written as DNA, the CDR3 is TGTGCCAGCAGCCCCTCCGACAGGGGGGGAGAGACCCAGTACTTC. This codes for CASSPSDRGGETQYF.

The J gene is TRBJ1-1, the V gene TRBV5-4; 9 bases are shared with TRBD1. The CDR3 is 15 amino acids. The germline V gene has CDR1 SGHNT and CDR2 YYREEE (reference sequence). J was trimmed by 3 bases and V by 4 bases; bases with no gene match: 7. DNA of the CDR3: TGTGCCAGCAGCAGCGGGACAGGGTGGGACACTGAAGCTTTCTTT. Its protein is CASSSGTGWDTEAFF.

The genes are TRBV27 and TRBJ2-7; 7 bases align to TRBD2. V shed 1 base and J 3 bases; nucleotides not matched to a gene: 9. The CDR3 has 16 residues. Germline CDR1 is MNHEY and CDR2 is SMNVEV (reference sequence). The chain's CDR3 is CASSLFVRERGYEQYF. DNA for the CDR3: TGTGCCAGCAGTTTATTCGTCCGTGAGCGGGGCTACGAGCAGTACTTC.

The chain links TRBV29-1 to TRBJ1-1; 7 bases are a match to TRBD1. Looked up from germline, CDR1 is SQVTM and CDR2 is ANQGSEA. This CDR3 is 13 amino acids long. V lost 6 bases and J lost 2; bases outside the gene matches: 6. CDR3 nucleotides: TGCAGCGTGACAGGGAAGGGAAACACTGAAGCTTTCTTT. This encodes CSVTGKGNTEAFF.

This CDR3 reads CASSLRHTIYF. The CDR3 DNA reads as TGTGCCAGCAGTTTGCGGCACACCATATATTTT. The chain employs TRBV28 and TRBJ1-3; unclear D gene. Germline V gives CDR1 MDHEN, CDR2 SYDVKM. This CDR3 has 11 residues. Trimming cost V 3 bases and J 8 bases, with 5 bases left between them.